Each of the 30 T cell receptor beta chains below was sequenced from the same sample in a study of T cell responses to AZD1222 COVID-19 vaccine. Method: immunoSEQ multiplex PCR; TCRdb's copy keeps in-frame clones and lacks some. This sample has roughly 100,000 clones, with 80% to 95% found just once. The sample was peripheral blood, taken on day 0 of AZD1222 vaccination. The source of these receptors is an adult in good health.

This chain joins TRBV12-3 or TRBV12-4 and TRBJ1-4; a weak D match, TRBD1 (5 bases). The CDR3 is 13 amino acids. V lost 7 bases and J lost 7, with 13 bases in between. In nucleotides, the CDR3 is TGTGCCAGCACTACGCAGGGTGGTGAAAAACTGTTTTTT. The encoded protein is CASTTQGGEKLFF.

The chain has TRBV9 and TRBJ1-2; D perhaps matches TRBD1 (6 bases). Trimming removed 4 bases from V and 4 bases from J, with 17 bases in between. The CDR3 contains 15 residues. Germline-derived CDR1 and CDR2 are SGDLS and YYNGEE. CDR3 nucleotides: TGTGCCAGCAGCTTGGGGCCGGGGACACCCTATGGCTACACCTTC. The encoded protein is CASSLGPGTPYGYTF.

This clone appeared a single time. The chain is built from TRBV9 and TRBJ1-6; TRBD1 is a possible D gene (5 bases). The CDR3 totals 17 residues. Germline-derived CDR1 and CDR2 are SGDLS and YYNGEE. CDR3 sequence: CASVGTRGSGGNSPLHF. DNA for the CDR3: TGTGCTTCGGTCGGGACGAGGGGATCTGGGGGGAATTCACCCCTCCACTTT. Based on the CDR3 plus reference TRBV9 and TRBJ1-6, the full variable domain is DSGVTQTPKHLITATGQRVTLRCSPRSGDLSVYWYQQSLDQGLQFLIQYYNGEERAKGNILERFSAQQFPDLHSELNLSSLELGDSALYFCASVGTRGSGGNSPLHFGNGTRLTVT.

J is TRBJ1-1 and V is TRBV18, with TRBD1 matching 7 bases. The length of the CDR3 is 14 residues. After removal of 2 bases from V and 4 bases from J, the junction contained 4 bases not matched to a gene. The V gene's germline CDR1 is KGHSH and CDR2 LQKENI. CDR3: CASSPVQGSTEAFF. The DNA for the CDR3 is TGTGCCAGCTCACCAGTACAGGGGTCCACTGAAGCTTTCTTT. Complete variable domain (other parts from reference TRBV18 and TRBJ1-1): NAGVMQNPRHLVRRRGQEARLRCSPMKGHSHVYWYRQLPEEGLKFMVYLQKENIIDESGMPKERFSAEFPKEGPSILRIQQVVRGDSAAYFCASSPVQGSTEAFFGQGTRLTVV.

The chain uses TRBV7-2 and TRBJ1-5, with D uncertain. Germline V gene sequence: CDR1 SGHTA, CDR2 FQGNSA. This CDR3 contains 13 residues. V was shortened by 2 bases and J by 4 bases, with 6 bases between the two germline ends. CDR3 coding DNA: TGTGCCAGCAGCTTAATATGGAATCAGCCCCAGCATTTT. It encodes CASSLIWNQPQHF.

CDR3 region: CASSNSLNTEAFF. The CDR3 nucleotides are TGTGCCAGCAGTAATTCATTGAACACTGAAGCTTTCTTT. The rearrangement joins TRBV28 to TRBJ1-1; D uncertain. The CDR3 has 13 amino acids. The germline gives CDR1 MDHEN, CDR2 SYDVKM. Trimming left V 5 bases short and J 0 bases short, with 7 bases between. Filled out from reference TRBV28 and TRBJ1-1, the complete variable domain reads DVKVTQSSRYLVKRTGEKVFLECVQDMDHENMFWYRQDPGLGLRLIYFSYDVKMKEKGDIPEGYSVSREKKERFSLILESASTNQTSMYLCASSNSLNTEAFFGQGTRLTVV.

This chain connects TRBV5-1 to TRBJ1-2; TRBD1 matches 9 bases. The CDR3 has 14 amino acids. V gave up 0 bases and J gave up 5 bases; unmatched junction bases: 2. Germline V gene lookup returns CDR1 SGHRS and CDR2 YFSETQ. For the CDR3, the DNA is TGCGCCAGCAGCTTGGCCGGGACAGGGTATGGCTACACCTTC. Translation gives CASSLAGTGYGYTF.

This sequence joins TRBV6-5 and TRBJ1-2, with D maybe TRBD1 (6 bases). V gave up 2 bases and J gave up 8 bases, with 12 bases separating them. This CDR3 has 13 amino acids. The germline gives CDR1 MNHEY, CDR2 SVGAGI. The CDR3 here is CASSYGGLWGYTF. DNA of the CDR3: TGTGCCAGCAGTTACGGGGGCCTTTGGGGCTACACCTTC.

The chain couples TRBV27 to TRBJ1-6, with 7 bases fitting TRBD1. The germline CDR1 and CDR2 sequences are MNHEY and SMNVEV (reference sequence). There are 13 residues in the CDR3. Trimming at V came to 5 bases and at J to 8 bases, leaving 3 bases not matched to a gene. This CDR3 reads CASSRDRYSPLHF. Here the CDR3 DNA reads TGTGCCAGCAGTAGGGACAGATATTCACCCCTCCACTTT.

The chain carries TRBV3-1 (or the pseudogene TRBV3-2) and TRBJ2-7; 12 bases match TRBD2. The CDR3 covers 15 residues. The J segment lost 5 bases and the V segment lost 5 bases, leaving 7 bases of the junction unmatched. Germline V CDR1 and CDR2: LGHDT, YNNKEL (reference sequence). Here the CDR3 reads CASSYRLAGDHEQYF. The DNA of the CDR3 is TGTGCCAGCAGCTACAGACTAGCGGGGGATCACGAGCAGTACTTC.

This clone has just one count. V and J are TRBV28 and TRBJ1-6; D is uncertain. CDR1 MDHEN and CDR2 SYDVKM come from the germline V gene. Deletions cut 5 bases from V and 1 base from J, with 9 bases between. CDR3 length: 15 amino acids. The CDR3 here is CASSGWRSYNSPLHF. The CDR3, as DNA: TGTGCCAGCAGTGGGTGGCGATCCTATAATTCACCCCTCCACTTT.

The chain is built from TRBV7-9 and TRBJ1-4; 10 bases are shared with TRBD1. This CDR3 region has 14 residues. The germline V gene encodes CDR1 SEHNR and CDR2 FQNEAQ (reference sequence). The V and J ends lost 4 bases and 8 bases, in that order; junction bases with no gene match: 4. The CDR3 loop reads CASSYGTGDEKLFF. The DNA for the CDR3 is TGTGCCAGCAGCTACGGGACAGGGGACGAAAAACTGTTTTTT.

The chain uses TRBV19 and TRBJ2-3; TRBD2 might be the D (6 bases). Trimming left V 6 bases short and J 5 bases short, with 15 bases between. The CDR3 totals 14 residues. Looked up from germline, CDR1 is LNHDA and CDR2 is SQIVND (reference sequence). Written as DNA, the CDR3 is TGTGCCAGTAGGAGGCAGTCCGGGAGAGATACGCAGTATTTT. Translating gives CASRRQSGRDTQYF. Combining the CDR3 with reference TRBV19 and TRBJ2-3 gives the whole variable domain DGGITQSPKYLFRKEGQNVTLSCEQNLNHDAMYWYRQDPGQGLRLIYYSQIVNDFQKGDIAEGYSVSREKKESFPLTVTSAQKNPTAFYLCASRRQSGRDTQYFGPGTRLTVL.

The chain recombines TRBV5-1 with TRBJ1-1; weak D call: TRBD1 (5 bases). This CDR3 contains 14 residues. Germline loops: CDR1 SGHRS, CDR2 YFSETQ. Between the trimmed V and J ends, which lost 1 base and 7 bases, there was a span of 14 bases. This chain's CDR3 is CASSLLTVANEAFF. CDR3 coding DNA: TGCGCCAGCAGCTTGCTGACAGTCGCCAATGAAGCTTTCTTT.

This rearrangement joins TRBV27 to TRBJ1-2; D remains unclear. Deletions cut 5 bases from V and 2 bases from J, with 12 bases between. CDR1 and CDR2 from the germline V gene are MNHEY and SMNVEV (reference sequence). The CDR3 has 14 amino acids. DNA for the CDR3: TGTGCCAGCAGTAATACAAGAGGGAACTATGGCTACACCTTC. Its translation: CASSNTRGNYGYTF.

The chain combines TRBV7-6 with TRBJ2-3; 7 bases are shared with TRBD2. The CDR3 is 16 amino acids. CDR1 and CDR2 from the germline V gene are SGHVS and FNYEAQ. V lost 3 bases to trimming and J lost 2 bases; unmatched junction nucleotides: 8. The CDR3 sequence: CASSFTAGEVTDTQYF. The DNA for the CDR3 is TGTGCCAGCAGCTTTACGGCGGGGGAGGTCACAGATACGCAGTATTTT.

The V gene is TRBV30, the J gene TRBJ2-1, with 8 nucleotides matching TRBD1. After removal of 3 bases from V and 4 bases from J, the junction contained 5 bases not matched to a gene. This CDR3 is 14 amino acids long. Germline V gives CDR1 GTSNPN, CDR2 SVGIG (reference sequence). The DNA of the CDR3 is TGTGCCTGGAGGCCGGGACAGGTATACAATGAGCAGTTCTTC. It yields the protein CAWRPGQVYNEQFF.

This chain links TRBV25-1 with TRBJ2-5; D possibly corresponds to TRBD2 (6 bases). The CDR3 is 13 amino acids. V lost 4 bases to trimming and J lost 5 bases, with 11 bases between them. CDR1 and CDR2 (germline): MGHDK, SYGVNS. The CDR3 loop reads CASSVTSRETQYF. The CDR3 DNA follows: TGTGCCAGCAGTGTGACTAGTAGGGAGACCCAGTACTTC.

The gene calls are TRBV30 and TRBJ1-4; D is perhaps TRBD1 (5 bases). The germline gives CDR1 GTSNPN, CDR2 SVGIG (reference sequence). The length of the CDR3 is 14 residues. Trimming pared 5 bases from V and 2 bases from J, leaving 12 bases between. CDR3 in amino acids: CAWGSGSTNEKLFF. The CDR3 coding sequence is TGTGCCTGGGGATCAGGGTCGACTAATGAAAAACTGTTTTTT.

CDR3 loop: CASSEDGDFYGYTF. For the CDR3, the DNA is TGTGCCAGCAGTGAAGACGGGGACTTCTATGGCTACACCTTC. The chain uses TRBV2 and TRBJ1-2; D possibly corresponds to TRBD1 (5 bases). This CDR3 is 14 amino acids long. Trimming shortened V by 1 base and J by 4 bases, and 10 bases separated the two germline ends. Germline V gene sequence: CDR1 SNHLY, CDR2 FYNNEI.

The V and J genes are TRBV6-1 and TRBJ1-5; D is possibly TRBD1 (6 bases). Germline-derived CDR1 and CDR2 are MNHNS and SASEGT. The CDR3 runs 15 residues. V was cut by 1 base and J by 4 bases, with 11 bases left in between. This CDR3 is CASSEEGDWNQPQHF. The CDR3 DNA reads TGTGCCAGCAGTGAAGAGGGGGATTGGAATCAGCCCCAGCATTTT.

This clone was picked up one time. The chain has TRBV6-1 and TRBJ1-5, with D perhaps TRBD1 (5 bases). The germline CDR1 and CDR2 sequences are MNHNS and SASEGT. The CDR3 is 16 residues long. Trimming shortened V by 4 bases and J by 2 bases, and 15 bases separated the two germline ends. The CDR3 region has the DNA TGTGCCAGCAGTGTAGGTTGGGGCGAGGGCAATCAGCCCCAGCATTTT. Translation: CASSVGWGEGNQPQHF.

CDR3 residues: CASSTGMGQYGYTF. The CDR3 DNA reads as TGTGCCAGCAGCACGGGGATGGGGCAGTATGGCTACACCTTC. The chain combines TRBV5-4 with TRBJ1-2; D may be TRBD1 (5 bases). The germline V and J ends were trimmed by 4 bases and 5 bases, with 15 bases remaining between them. The germline gives CDR1 SGHNT, CDR2 YYREEE (reference sequence). The CDR3 runs to 14 residues.

The CDR3 spells CASSFWTSGGSGDTQYF. Here the CDR3 DNA reads TGTGCCAGCAGCTTTTGGACTAGCGGGGGATCAGGGGATACGCAGTATTTT. J is TRBJ2-3 and V is TRBV7-2; TRBD2 aligns across 13 bases. Germline-derived CDR1 and CDR2 are SGHTA and FQGNSA. V shed 3 bases and J 6 bases; nucleotides not matched to a gene: 9. The CDR3 is made up of 17 amino acids.

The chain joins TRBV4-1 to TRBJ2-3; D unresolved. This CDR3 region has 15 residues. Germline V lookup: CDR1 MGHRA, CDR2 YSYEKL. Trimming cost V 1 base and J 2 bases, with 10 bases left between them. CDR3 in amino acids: CASSQADHDTDTQYF. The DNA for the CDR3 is TGCGCCAGCAGCCAAGCTGATCATGACACAGATACGCAGTATTTT.

DNA for the CDR3: TGTGCCATCAGTGAGTCGGGGGGTCAGCCCCAGCATTTT. It yields the protein CAISESGGQPQHF. The J gene is TRBJ1-5, the V gene TRBV10-3, with a weak D call TRBD1 (5 bases). CDR1 and CDR2 from the germline V gene are ENHRY and SYGVKD. The germline V and J ends were trimmed by 0 bases and 6 bases, with 6 bases remaining between them. The CDR3 is 13 amino acids.

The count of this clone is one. CDR3 DNA: TGTGCCAGCAGCTTCTCGGGACAGGGCAGCAATGAGCAGTTCTTC. As protein: CASSFSGQGSNEQFF. The rearrangement links TRBV5-4 to TRBJ2-1; 9 bases align to TRBD1. This CDR3 is 15 amino acids long. J gave up 6 bases and V 2 bases, and 6 bases lay outside the gene matches. CDR1 and CDR2 from the germline V gene are SGHNT and YYREEE (reference sequence).

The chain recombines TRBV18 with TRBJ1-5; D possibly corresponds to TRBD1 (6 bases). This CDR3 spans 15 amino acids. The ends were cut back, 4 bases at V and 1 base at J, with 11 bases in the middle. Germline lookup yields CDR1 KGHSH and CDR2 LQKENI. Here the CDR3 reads CASSLLRGSNQPQHF. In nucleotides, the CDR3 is TGTGCCAGCTCACTGTTAAGGGGGAGCAATCAGCCCCAGCATTTT.

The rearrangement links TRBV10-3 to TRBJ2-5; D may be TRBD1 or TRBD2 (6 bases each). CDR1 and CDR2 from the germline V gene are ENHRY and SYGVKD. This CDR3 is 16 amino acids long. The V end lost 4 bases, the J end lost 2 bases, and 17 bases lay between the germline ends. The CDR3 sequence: CAISGSGGTQQETQYF. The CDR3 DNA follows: TGTGCCATCAGTGGCTCGGGCGGGACACAACAAGAGACCCAGTACTTC.

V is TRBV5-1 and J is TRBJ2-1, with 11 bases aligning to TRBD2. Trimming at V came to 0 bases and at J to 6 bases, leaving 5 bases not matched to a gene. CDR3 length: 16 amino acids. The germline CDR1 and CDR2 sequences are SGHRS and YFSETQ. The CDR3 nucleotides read TGCGCCAGCAGCTTGGCGGGTCTAGCGGGGGGCAATGAGCAGTTCTTC. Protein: CASSLAGLAGGNEQFF.